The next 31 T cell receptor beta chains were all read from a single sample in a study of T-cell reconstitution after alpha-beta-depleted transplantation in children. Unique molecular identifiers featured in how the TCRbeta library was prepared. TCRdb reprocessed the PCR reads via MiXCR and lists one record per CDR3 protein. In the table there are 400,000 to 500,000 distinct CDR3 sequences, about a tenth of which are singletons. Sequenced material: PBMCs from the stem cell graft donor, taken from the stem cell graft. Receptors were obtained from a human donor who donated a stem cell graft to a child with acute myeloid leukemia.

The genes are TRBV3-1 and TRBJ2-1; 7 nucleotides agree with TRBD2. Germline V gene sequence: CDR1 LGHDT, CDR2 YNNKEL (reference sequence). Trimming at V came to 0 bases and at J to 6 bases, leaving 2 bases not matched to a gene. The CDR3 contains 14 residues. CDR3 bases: TGTGCCAGCAGCCAAGATCCGGGAGGCAATGAGCAGTTCTTC. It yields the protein CASSQDPGGNEQFF.

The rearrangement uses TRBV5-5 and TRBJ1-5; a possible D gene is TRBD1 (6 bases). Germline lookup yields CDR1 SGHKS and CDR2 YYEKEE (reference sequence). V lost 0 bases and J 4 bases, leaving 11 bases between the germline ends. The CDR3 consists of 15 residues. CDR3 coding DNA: TGTGCCAGCAGCTTGGACAGGGACGGTAATCAGCCCCAGCATTTT. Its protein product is CASSLDRDGNQPQHF.

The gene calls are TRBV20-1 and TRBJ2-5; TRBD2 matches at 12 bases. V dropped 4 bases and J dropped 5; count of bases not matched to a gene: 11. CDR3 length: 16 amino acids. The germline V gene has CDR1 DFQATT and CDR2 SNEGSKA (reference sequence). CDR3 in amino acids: CSATPGTSGFFETQYF. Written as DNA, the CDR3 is TGCAGTGCTACCCCCGGGACTAGCGGGTTCTTCGAGACCCAGTACTTC.

The CDR3 coding sequence is TGTGCCAGCAGCCGGGGACAGGGGGCAGATGAGCAGTTCTTC. It encodes CASSRGQGADEQFF. The chain links TRBV7-2 to TRBJ2-1; 12 positions agree with TRBD1. V lost 5 bases to trimming and J lost 8 bases; unmatched junction nucleotides: 4. CDR3 length equals 14 residues. Germline V gives CDR1 SGHTA, CDR2 FQGNSA.

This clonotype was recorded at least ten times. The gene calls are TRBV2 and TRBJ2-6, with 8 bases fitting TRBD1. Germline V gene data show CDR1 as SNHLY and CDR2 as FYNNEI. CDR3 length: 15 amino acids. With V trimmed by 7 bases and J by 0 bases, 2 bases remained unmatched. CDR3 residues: CASMGTGSGANVLTF. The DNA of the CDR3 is TGTGCCAGCATGGGGACAGGCTCTGGGGCCAACGTCCTGACTTTC.

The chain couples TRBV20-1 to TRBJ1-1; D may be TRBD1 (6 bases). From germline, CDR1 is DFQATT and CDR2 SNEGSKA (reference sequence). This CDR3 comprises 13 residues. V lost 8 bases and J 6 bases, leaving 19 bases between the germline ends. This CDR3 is CSTLGGRTAEAFF. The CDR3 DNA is TGCAGTACACTAGGGGGAAGGACAGCTGAAGCTTTCTTT.

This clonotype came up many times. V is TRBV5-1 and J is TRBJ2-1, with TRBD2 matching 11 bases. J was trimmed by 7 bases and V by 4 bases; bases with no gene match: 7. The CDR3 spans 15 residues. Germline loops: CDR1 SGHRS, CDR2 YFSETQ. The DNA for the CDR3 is TGCGCCAGCAGCGAACTAGCGGGAGTGAGGAATGAGCAGTTCTTC. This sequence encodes CASSELAGVRNEQFF.

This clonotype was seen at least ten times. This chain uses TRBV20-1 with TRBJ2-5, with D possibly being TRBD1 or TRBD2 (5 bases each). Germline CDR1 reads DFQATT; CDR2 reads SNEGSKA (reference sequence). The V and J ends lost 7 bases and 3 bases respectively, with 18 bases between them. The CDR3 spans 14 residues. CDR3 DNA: TGCAGTGTCCCCGGGACCAACATTGAAGAGACCCAGTACTTC. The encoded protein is CSVPGTNIEETQYF.

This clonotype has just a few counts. CDR3 DNA sequence: TGTGCCAGCAGGCGGACTAGCGCGAACACCGGGGAGCTGTTTTTT. Its protein is CASRRTSANTGELFF. The V call is TRBV2, the J call TRBJ2-2; TRBD2 aligns across 9 bases. V lost 6 bases and J lost 0; bases outside the gene matches: 2. This CDR3 contains 15 residues. Germline loops: CDR1 SNHLY, CDR2 FYNNEI.

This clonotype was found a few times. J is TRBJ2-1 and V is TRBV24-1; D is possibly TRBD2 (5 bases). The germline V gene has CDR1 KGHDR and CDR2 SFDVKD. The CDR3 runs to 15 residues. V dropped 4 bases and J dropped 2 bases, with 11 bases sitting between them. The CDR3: CATSDPLAPYNEQFF. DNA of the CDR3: TGTGCCACCAGTGACCCTCTAGCCCCCTACAATGAGCAGTTCTTC.

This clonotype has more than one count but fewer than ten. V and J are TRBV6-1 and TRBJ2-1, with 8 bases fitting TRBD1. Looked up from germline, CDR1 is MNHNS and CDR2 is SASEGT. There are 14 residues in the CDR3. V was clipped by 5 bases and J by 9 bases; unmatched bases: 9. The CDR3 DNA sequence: TGTGCCAGCAGTCCGACGACAGGGGTTTCTGAGCAGTTCTTC. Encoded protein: CASSPTTGVSEQFF.

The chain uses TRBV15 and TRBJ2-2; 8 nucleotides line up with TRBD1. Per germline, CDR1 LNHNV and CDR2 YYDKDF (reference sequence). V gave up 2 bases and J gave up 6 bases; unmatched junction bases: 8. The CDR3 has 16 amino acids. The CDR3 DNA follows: TGTGCCACCAGCAGACCGAGACCGACAGGGGCCGGGGAGCTGTTTTTT. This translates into CATSRPRPTGAGELFF.

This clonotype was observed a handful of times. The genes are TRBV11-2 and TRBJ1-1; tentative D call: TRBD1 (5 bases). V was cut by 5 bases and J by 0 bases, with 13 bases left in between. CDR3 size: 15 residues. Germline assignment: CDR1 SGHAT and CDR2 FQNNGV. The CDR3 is CASSPGRGMNTEAFF. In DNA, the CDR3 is TGTGCCAGCAGCCCGGGGCGGGGAATGAACACTGAAGCTTTCTTT.

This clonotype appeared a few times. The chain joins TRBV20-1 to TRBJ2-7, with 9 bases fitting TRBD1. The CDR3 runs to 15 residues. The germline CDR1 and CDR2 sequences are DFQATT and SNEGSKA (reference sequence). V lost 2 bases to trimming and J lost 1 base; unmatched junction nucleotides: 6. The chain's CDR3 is CSARKSGTGSYEQYF. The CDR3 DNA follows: TGCAGTGCTAGAAAATCCGGGACAGGGTCCTACGAGCAGTACTTC.

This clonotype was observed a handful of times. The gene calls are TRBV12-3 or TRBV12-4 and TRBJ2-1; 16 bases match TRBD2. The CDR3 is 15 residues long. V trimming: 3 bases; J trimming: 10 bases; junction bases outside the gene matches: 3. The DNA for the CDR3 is TGTGCCAGCAGTTTCGGGACTAGCGGGAGGGGCGAGCAGTTCTTC. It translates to CASSFGTSGRGEQFF.

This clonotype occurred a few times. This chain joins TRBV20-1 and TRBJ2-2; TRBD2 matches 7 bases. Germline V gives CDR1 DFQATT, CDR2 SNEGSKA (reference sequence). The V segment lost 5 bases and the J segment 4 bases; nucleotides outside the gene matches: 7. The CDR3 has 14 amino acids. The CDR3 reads CSAVREGGTGELFF. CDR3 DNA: TGCAGTGCTGTAAGGGAGGGCGGCACCGGGGAGCTGTTTTTT.

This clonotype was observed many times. In nucleotides, the CDR3 is TGTGCCAGCAGTCCCGGGACAGGGGGTAATTCACCCCTCCACTTT. Translating it yields CASSPGTGGNSPLHF. This chain uses TRBV2 with TRBJ1-6, with 11 bases fitting TRBD1. Germline CDR1 is SNHLY and CDR2 is FYNNEI. V lost 5 bases and J lost 6; bases outside the gene matches: 3. This CDR3 is built from 15 residues.

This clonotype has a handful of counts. CDR3 amino acids: CSARDPQGAYSDEQFF. The CDR3 region has the DNA TGCAGTGCTAGAGATCCGCAGGGGGCCTACAGCGATGAGCAGTTCTTC. This chain connects TRBV20-1 to TRBJ2-1; 8 bases map to TRBD1. The CDR3 spans 16 residues. Germline trimming cut 0 bases from V and 8 bases from J; bases unmatched to any gene: 12. Germline V gene lookup returns CDR1 DFQATT and CDR2 SNEGSKA (reference sequence).

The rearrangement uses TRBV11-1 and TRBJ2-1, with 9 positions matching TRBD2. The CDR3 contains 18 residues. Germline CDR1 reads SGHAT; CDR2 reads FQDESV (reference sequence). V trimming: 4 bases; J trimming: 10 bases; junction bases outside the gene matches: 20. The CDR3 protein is CASSYWGVSGGRGHEQFF. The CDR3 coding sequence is TGTGCCAGCAGCTACTGGGGCGTTAGCGGGGGCCGCGGGCACGAGCAGTTCTTC.

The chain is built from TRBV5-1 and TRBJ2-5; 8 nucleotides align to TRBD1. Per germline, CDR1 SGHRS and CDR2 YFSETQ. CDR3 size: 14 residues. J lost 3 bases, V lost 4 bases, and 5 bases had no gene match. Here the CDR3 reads CASSTLTGEETQYF. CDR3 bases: TGCGCCAGCAGCACGTTGACAGGGGAAGAGACCCAGTACTTC.

The CDR3 loop reads CASSLAGAGYSYNEQFF. CDR3 DNA: TGCGCCAGCAGCTTGGCCGGAGCGGGATACTCCTACAATGAGCAGTTCTTC. The chain carries TRBV5-1 and TRBJ2-1, with TRBD2 matching 7 bases. V was clipped by 0 bases and J by 0 bases; unmatched bases: 6. The germline V gene encodes CDR1 SGHRS and CDR2 YFSETQ. The CDR3 length is 17 residues.

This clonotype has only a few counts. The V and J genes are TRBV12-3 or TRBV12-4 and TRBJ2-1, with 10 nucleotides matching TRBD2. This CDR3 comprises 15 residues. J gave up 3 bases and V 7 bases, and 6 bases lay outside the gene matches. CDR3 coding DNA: TGTGCCAGCACCAAGCGGACTAGCGGCTACAATGAGCAGTTCTTC. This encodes CASTKRTSGYNEQFF.

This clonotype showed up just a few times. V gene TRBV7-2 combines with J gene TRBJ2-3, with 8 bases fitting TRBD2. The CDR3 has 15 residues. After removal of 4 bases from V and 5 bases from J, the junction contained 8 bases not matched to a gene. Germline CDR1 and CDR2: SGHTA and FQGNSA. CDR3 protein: CASSSTGGLGDTQYF. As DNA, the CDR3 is TGTGCCAGCAGCTCGACGGGGGGGCTAGGAGATACGCAGTATTTT.

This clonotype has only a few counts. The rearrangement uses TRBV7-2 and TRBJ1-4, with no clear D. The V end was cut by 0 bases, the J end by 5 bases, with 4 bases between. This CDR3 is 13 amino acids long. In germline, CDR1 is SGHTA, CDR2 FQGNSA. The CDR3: CASSLARNEKLFF. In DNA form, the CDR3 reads TGTGCCAGCAGCTTAGCTCGCAATGAAAAACTGTTTTTT. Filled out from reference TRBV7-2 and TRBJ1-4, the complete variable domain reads GAGVSQSPSNKVTEKGKDVELRCDPISGHTALYWYRQSLGQGLEFLIYFQGNSAPDKSGLPSDRFSAERTGGSVSTLTIQRTQQEDSAVYLCASSLARNEKLFFGSGTQLSVL.

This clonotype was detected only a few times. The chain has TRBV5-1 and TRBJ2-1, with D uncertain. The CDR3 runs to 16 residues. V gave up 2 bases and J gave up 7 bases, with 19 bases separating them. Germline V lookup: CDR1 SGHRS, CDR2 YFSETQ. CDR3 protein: CASSFQATVGKNEQFF. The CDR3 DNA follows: TGCGCCAGCAGCTTCCAAGCGACCGTGGGGAAGAATGAGCAGTTCTTC.

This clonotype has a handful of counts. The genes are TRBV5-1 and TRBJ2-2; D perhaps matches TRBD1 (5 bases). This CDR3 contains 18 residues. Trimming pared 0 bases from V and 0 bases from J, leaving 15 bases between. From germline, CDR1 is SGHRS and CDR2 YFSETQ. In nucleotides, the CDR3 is TGCGCCAGCAGCTTGGTCGGCAGGACATCGGCGAACACCGGGGAGCTGTTTTTT. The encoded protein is CASSLVGRTSANTGELFF.

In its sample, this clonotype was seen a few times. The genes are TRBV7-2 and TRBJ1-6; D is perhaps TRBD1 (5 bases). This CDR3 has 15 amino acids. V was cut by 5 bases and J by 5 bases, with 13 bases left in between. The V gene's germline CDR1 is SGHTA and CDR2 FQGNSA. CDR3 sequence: CASSLQGADNSPLHF. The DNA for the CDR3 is TGTGCCAGCAGCCTCCAGGGAGCTGATAATTCACCCCTCCACTTT.

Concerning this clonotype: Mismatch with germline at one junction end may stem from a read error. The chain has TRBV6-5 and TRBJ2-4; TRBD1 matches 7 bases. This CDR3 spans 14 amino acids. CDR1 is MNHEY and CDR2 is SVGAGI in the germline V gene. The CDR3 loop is CAGSYGAGGNIQYF. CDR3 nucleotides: TGTGCCGGCAGTTACGGGGCAGGGGGAAACATTCAGTACTTC.

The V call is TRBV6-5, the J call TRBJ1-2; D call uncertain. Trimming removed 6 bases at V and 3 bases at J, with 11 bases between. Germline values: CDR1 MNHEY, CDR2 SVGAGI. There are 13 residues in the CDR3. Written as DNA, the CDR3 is TGTGCCAGCAGCCGCACAGATCACTATGGCTACACCTTC. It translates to CASSRTDHYGYTF.

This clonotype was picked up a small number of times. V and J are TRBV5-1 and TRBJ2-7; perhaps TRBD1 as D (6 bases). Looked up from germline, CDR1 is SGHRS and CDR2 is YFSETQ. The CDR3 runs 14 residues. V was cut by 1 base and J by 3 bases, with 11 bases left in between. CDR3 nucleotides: TGCGCCAGCAGCTTGACCACAGGGTTCTACGAGCAGTACGTC. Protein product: CASSLTTGFYEQYV.

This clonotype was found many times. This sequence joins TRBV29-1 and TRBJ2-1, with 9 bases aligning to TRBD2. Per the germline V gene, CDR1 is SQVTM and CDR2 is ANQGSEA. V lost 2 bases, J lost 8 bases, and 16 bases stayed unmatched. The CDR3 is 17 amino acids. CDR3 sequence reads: CSVEIQREATIGYEQFF. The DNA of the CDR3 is TGCAGCGTTGAAATCCAGCGGGAGGCTACTATTGGCTATGAGCAGTTCTTC.